These 17 T cell receptor beta chains came from one sample sequenced in a study of CD8+ T cells in alopecia areata. Treatment in this sample: oral pan-JAK inhibitor, 5-10 mg twice daily. Reverse transcribed after extraction, RNA yielded cDNA as the sequencing template. The method was immunoSEQ multiplex PCR; TCRdb's version includes in-frame clones alone and lacks a portion of them. The table lists about 190,000 clones, approximately 56% of them singletons. Specimen: CD4+ T cells sorted from blood, collected at week 4, from a patient treated with tofacitinib. These receptors all come from a human donor with alopecia areata.

V and J are TRBV30 and TRBJ2-1; D perhaps matches TRBD1 (5 bases). Trimming removed 2 bases from V and 4 bases from J, with 18 bases in between. Germline assignment: CDR1 GTSNPN and CDR2 SVGIG (reference sequence). This CDR3 region has 16 residues. The CDR3 here is CAWSLQYRQNYNEQFF. The CDR3 DNA sequence: TGTGCCTGGAGTCTCCAATATAGACAGAATTACAATGAGCAGTTCTTC.

There are a few counts of this clone. Other DNA sequences of this sample code for an identical CDR3. The V call is TRBV7-2, the J call TRBJ1-2; 8 bases are shared with TRBD1. Trimming cost V 5 bases and J 2 bases; bases outside gene matches: 4. Germline assignment: CDR1 SGHTA and CDR2 FQGNSA. This CDR3 region has 14 residues. The DNA of the CDR3 is TGTGCCAGCAGCCTCGGACAGGGAAACTATGGCTACACCTTC. Its translation is CASSLGQGNYGYTF. The whole variable domain, remainder taken from reference TRBV7-2 and TRBJ1-2, is GAGVSQSPSNKVTEKGKDVELRCDPISGHTALYWYRQSLGQGLEFLIYFQGNSAPDKSGLPSDRFSAERTGGSVSTLTIQRTQQEDSAVYLCASSLGQGNYGYTFGSGTRLTVV.

The V and J genes are TRBV28 and TRBJ1-1; D is unclear. Germline values: CDR1 MDHEN, CDR2 SYDVKM. This CDR3 is built from 10 residues. V lost 7 bases, J lost 4 bases, and 4 bases lay in between. The CDR3: CASTGTEAFF. The CDR3 nucleotides are TGTGCCAGCACGGGCACTGAAGCTTTCTTT.

This chain links TRBV7-3 with TRBJ1-1; D perhaps matches TRBD1 (6 bases). V was cut by 2 bases and J by 4 bases, with 8 bases left in between. The CDR3 is made up of 13 amino acids. Per germline, CDR1 SGHTA and CDR2 FQGTGA. The CDR3 region is CASSLDRSTEAFF. The CDR3 DNA follows: TGTGCCAGCAGCTTAGACAGGAGCACTGAAGCTTTCTTT. Supplemented by reference TRBV7-3 and TRBJ1-1, the full variable domain reads GAGVSQTPSNKVTEKGKYVELRCDPISGHTALYWYRQSLGQGPEFLIYFQGTGAADDSGLPNDRFFAVRPEGSVSTLKIQRTERGDSAVYLCASSLDRSTEAFFGQGTRLTVV.

The chain employs TRBV27 and TRBJ2-7, with 11 nucleotides matching TRBD2. The germline V gene has CDR1 MNHEY and CDR2 SMNVEV (reference sequence). J was trimmed by 6 bases and V by 8 bases; bases with no gene match: 6. There are 13 residues in the CDR3. The CDR3 protein is CASQLAGVSEQYF. The CDR3 DNA reads as TGTGCCAGCCAACTAGCGGGAGTAAGCGAGCAGTACTTC.

This clone was seen a few times. The gene calls are TRBV29-1 and TRBJ2-5; D gene unclear. The ends were cut back, 3 bases at V and 1 base at J, with 3 bases in the middle. This CDR3 spans 11 amino acids. The germline V gene encodes CDR1 SQVTM and CDR2 ANQGSEA. The CDR3 DNA reads as TGCAGCGTTGACAGCCAAGAGACCCAGTACTTC. It encodes CSVDSQETQYF.

V and J are TRBV18 and TRBJ2-4, with a tentative D call TRBD1 (5 bases). Trimming shortened V by 2 bases and J by 2 bases, and 7 bases separated the two germline ends. Per germline, CDR1 KGHSH and CDR2 LQKENI. The CDR3 has 14 amino acids. CDR3 nucleotides: TGTGCCAGCTCACCAGCAGGGACCAAAAACATTCAGTACTTC. Its translation: CASSPAGTKNIQYF.

The V gene is TRBV11-2, the J gene TRBJ2-7, with D possibly being TRBD2 (6 bases). Trimming took 4 bases from V and 3 from J, leaving 19 bases between them. Germline CDR1 is SGHAT and CDR2 is FQNNGV. CDR3 length: 16 residues. The CDR3 loop reads CASSSRPGATDYEQYF. CDR3 nucleotide sequence: TGTGCCAGCAGCTCCCGTCCGGGAGCCACGGACTACGAGCAGTACTTC. The entire variable domain, with the rest obtained from reference TRBV11-2 and TRBJ2-7, is as follows: EAGVAQSPRYKIIEKRQSVAFWCNPISGHATLYWYQQILGQGPKLLIQFQNNGVVDDSQLPKDRFSAERLKGVDSTLKIQPAKLEDSAVYLCASSSRPGATDYEQYFGPGTRLTVT.

The chain uses TRBV6-5 and TRBJ1-3; weak D call: TRBD1 (6 bases). CDR3 length: 16 residues. V was pared by 0 bases and J by 7 bases, with 16 bases between. The germline V gene encodes CDR1 MNHEY and CDR2 SVGAGI. The CDR3 spells CASSYSGSGVGNTIYF. The CDR3 DNA reads TGTGCCAGCAGTTACTCGGGGTCAGGGGTGGGGAACACCATATATTTT.

This clone was observed a few times. This sequence joins TRBV4-2 and TRBJ2-5, with 8 bases that match TRBD2. This CDR3 is 14 amino acids long. The germline CDR1 and CDR2 sequences are LGHNA and YNFKEQ. V lost 1 base, J lost 2 bases, and 0 bases stayed unmatched. The CDR3 is CASSQAGGQETQYF. The CDR3 nucleotides are TGTGCCAGCAGCCAAGCGGGGGGGCAAGAGACCCAGTACTTC.

The chain joins TRBV6-5 to TRBJ2-5; D gene unclear. Trimming removed 6 bases at V and 1 base at J, with 6 bases between. The CDR3 covers 12 residues. Germline CDR1 MNHEY, CDR2 SVGAGI. CDR3: CASSPAQETQYF. CDR3 sequence (DNA): TGTGCCAGCAGCCCCGCCCAAGAGACCCAGTACTTC.

This chain links TRBV5-1 with TRBJ2-5; TRBD1 matches 7 bases. The CDR3 length is 16 residues. CDR1 is SGHRS, CDR2 YFSETQ, per germline. Trimming removed 4 bases from V and 0 bases from J; junction bases left unmatched: 9. The CDR3 DNA reads as TGCGCCAGCAGCCTAGGGGGCTCCCCGTACCAAGAGACCCAGTACTTC. Translation: CASSLGGSPYQETQYF.

The rearrangement uses TRBV23-1 and TRBJ2-7, with a tentative D call TRBD1 (6 bases). TRBV23-1 is marked as an open reading frame, function uncertain. V dropped 8 bases and J dropped 9 bases, with 17 bases sitting between them. This CDR3 comprises 12 residues. CDR3 residues: CASPKPAGVQYF. The CDR3 DNA is TGCGCCAGCCCGAAGCCCGCAGGGGTGCAGTACTTC.

The sample holds a few counts of this clone. The chain combines TRBV6-6 with TRBJ1-5; no clear D gene. The CDR3 has 13 amino acids. CDR1 is MNHNY, CDR2 SVGAGI, per germline (reference sequence). V was cut by 6 bases and J by 6 bases, with 12 bases left in between. The CDR3 loop reads CASSPRVTQPQHF. The CDR3 DNA sequence: TGTGCCAGCAGCCCCCGGGTGACTCAGCCCCAGCATTTT.

The chain uses TRBV30 and TRBJ1-2, with D possibly TRBD1 on 6 matching bases. Germline assignment: CDR1 GTSNPN and CDR2 SVGIG (reference sequence). V was clipped by 0 bases and J by 8 bases, with 22 bases between them. The CDR3 runs 16 residues. The CDR3 here is CAWSVSGSRGRNGYTF. The CDR3 DNA follows: TGTGCCTGGAGTGTATCTGGCTCCAGGGGAAGGAACGGCTACACCTTC.

Note on this clone: Other nucleotide sequences from this sample produce the same CDR3. The J gene is TRBJ1-2, the V gene TRBV19, with no clear D. Per the germline V gene, CDR1 is LNHDA and CDR2 is SQIVND (reference sequence). Deletions cut 3 bases from V and 3 bases from J, with 8 bases between. The CDR3 is 13 residues long. CDR3 DNA: TGTGCCAGTAGTATCAGGCGAGACTATGGCTACACCTTC. Translation: CASSIRRDYGYTF.

The genes are TRBV19 and TRBJ2-2; TRBD1 might be the D (6 bases). Germline V lookup: CDR1 LNHDA, CDR2 SQIVND (reference sequence). The V and J ends lost 6 bases and 1 base respectively, with 9 bases between them. The CDR3 has 14 residues. As DNA, the CDR3 is TGTGCCAGTAGAGACAGGCGGAACACCGGGGAGCTGTTTTTT. Its protein product is CASRDRRNTGELFF.